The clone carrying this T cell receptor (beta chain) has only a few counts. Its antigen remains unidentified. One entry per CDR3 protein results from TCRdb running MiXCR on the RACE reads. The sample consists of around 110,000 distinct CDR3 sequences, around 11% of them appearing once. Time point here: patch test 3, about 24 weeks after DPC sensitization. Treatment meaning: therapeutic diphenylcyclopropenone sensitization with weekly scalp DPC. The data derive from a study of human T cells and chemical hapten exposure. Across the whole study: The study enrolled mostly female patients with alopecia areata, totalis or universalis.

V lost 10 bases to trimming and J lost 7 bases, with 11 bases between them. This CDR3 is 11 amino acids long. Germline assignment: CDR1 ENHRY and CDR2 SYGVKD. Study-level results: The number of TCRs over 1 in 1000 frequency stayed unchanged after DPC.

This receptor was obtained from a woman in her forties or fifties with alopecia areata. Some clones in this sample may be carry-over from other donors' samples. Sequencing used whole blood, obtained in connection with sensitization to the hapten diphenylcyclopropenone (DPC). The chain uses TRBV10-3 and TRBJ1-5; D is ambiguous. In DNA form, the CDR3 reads TGTGCCAACACAGCGGGGCAGCCCCAGCATTTT. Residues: CANTAGQPQHF.